The clone carrying this T cell receptor beta chain is a singleton in its sample. Its antigen is undetermined. A multiplex PCR was run with 60 Vbeta primers and 13 Jbeta primers. Measured with immunoSEQ multiplex PCR; TCRdb has only the in-frame clones, and not every one. The sample holds some 200,000 clones, roughly 80% seen once. J lost 4 bases, V lost 5 bases, and 9 bases had no gene match. This CDR3 has 15 amino acids. Germline V gives CDR1 SGHDN, CDR2 FVKESK. This sample is drawn from a study of cytomegalovirus exposure and HLA in healthy donors. Regarding the study as a whole: The study designated about 160 TCR beta chains cytomegalovirus-associated.

The donors were healthy bone marrow donors. The sample comprised PBMCs. The chain couples TRBV14 to TRBJ2-7, with 9 bases identical to TRBD1. This TCR was recovered from a woman aged 18-29 years in good health and CMV-seronegative. The CDR3 sequence: CASSTRDRVWYEQYF. CDR3 nucleotides: TGTGCCAGCAGCACCCGGGACAGGGTTTGGTACGAGCAGTACTTC. Combining the CDR3 with reference TRBV14 and TRBJ2-7 gives the whole variable domain EAGVTQFPSHSVIEKGQTVTLRCDPISGHDNLYWYRRVMGKEIKFLLHFVKESKQDESGMPNNRFLAERTGGTYSTLKVQPAELEDSGVYFCASSTRDRVWYEQYFGPGTRLTVT.